A selection of T cell receptor beta chains follows, all from one sample in a study of blood T cell repertoires in COVID-19. Clones were read by immunoSEQ multiplex PCR, and TCRdb kept only the in-frame ones, dropping some. The repertoire has 100,000 to 150,000 clones, around 76% of them found once; the top ten carry 6%. Sequences were obtained from peripheral blood. Source of these receptors: an elderly man with COVID-19, enrolled during active disease. CDR3s include the opening cysteine and the closing phenylalanine or tryptophan. A D gene is named only where the DNA matches it firmly. Clone size is not always given. Where it is, it says once, few, many or a class for expanded clones.

clone_size	d_call	v_call	j_call	cdr3_nt	cdr3_aa
few	TRBD2	TRBV7-3	TRBJ2-2	TGTGCCAGCAGCTTATCGGCTGGCGGGAGAGCCGGGGAGCTGTTTTTT	CASSLSAGGRAGELFF
NA	NA	TRBV28	TRBJ2-2	TGTGCCAGCAGTTTTCCAGGGGGGTCCCCTAACACCGGGGAGCTGTTTTTT	CASSFPGGSPNTGELFF
NA	NA	TRBV28	TRBJ2-5	TGTGCCAGCAGGAGAAGATCCTGGTGGCAGGCAAAAGAGACCCAGTACTTC	CASRRRSWWQAKETQYF
NA	TRBD1	TRBV5-6	TRBJ2-1	TGTGCCAGCAGCGGACAGGGGTCCTACAATGAGCAGTTCTTC	CASSGQGSYNEQFF
NA	TRBD1	TRBV9	TRBJ1-1	TGTGCCAGCAGCTCCCCACGGACAGGGTCTGAAGCTTTCTTT	CASSSPRTGSEAFF
NA	TRBD1	TRBV28	TRBJ2-1	TGTGCCACCGTGACAGGGACAGGGAATGAGCAGTTCTTC	CATVTGTGNEQFF
NA	NA	TRBV10-3	TRBJ1-5	TGTGCCATCAGCACGGGGGACGGATCATATAGCAATCAGCCCCAGCATTTT	CAISTGDGSYSNQPQHF
NA	TRBD1	TRBV6-6	TRBJ2-3	TGTGCCAGCAGTCTACAGGGGGCGCGGGGCACAGATACGCAGTATTTT	CASSLQGARGTDTQYF
NA	NA	TRBV19	TRBJ1-1	TGTGCCAGTAGTATAGGGACAGCGAACACTGAAGCTTTCTTT	CASSIGTANTEAFF
few	TRBD2	TRBV5-4	TRBJ2-3	TGTGCCAGCAGCTTGAGACTAGCGGGAAGTAATACGCAGTATTTT	CASSLRLAGSNTQYF
NA	NA	TRBV19	TRBJ1-5	TGTGCCAGTAGTATAGGGTCAGGGCTCAATCAGCCCCAGCATTTT	CASSIGSGLNQPQHF
NA	TRBD1	TRBV18	TRBJ1-4	TGTGCCAGCTCCCCCCAGGGGGCGCTTAGTGAAAAACTGTTTTTT	CASSPQGALSEKLFF
once	TRBD1	TRBV12-3/TRBV12-4	TRBJ1-4	TGTGCCAGCAGTTCGACAGGGAAACTGTTTTTT	CASSSTGKLFF
NA	TRBD1	TRBV15	TRBJ2-1	TGTGCCACCAGCAGAAACCCACCCCAGGGGGTCTCCTACAATGAGCAGTTCTTC	CATSRNPPQGVSYNEQFF
NA	TRBD2	TRBV4-2	TRBJ2-3	TGTGCCAGCAGCCAAGATAGACCAGCGGGAGGACTGAGCACAGATACGCAGTATTTT	CASSQDRPAGGLSTDTQYF
NA	TRBD1	TRBV7-2	TRBJ1-1	TGTGCCAGCAGCCGCGACAGGGCTCGGACTGAAGCTTTCTTT	CASSRDRARTEAFF
NA	TRBD2	TRBV4-3	TRBJ2-2	TGCGCCAGCAGCCCCGGACTAGCGGACACCGGGGAGCTGTTTTTT	CASSPGLADTGELFF
NA	TRBD1	TRBV4-3	TRBJ1-4	TGCGCCAGCAGCCAAGATAAAAGGGGGCGCTGGGAAAAACTGTTTTTT	CASSQDKRGRWEKLFF
once	NA	TRBV4-3	TRBJ1-4	TGCGCCAGCAGCCAAGGGCCCGTTGCAACTAATGAAAAACTGTTTTTT	CASSQGPVATNEKLFF
NA	NA	TRBV5-1	TRBJ2-2	TGCGCCAGCAGCTTGTCCCCGATAGGGGGCGGGGAGCTGTTTTTT	CASSLSPIGGGELFF
NA	TRBD1	TRBV7-2	TRBJ1-5	TGTGCCAGCAGCTTAGACAGGGGGCTCCAGCATTTT	CASSLDRGLQHF
once	NA	TRBV11-2	TRBJ2-5	TGTGCCAGCAGCTTAGCGGGTAGCGCCTACCAAGAGACCCAGTACTTC	CASSLAGSAYQETQYF
NA	TRBD1	TRBV28	TRBJ2-7	TGTGCCAGCAGTTTGGGGGACAGGAAAGAGGGCGAGCAGTACTTC	CASSLGDRKEGEQYF
NA	TRBD2	TRBV5-1	TRBJ2-3	TGCGCCAGCAGCTTGGTGGGAGGGAGCACAGATACGCAGTATTTT	CASSLVGGSTDTQYF
NA	NA	TRBV3-1/TRBV3-2	TRBJ2-2	TGTGCCAGCAGCCGCCACGGGACTCCTCCCTACACCGGGGAGCTGTTTTTT	CASSRHGTPPYTGELFF
NA	NA	TRBV29-1	TRBJ2-5	TGCAGCGTTGAAATGGGAGCGCACCGGGAGACCCAGTACTTC	CSVEMGAHRETQYF